This is a list of T cell receptor beta chains from one sample in a study of CD8 T cells in Susac syndrome. One entry per CDR3 protein, called by TCRdb with MiXCR from the immunoSEQ multiplex PCR reads. Of fewer than 85,000 distinct CDR3 sequences in the sample, approximately 95% are singletons; the top ten hold around 0.4%. Sequences were obtained from CD8+ T cells from PBMCs. Every receptor here comes from a human donor with multiple sclerosis. Both conserved end residues are trimmed from each CDR3. Expanded clones are given a class, and other clones once, few, many or no size at all.

J gene: TRBJ1-1; V gene: TRBV3-1; clone size: -; CDR3 protein: ASSQEWGQGKAF
J gene: TRBJ1-5; V gene: TRBV4-2; clone size: -; CDR3 protein: ASSHGSNQPQH
J gene: TRBJ1-5; V gene: TRBV15; clone size: -; CDR3 protein: ATSRGDQPQH
J gene: TRBJ2-6; V gene: TRBV19; clone size: -; CDR3 protein: ASSISTGGAGANVLT
J gene: TRBJ1-2; V gene: TRBV6-5; clone size: -; CDR3 protein: ASSYAQDRGRNGYT
J gene: TRBJ2-7; V gene: TRBV10-3; clone size: -; CDR3 protein: AIAEDSYEQY
J gene: TRBJ2-2; V gene: TRBV12-3/TRBV12-4; clone size: -; CDR3 protein: ASSFLSTGELF
J gene: TRBJ2-5; V gene: TRBV13; clone size: -; CDR3 protein: ASSHGTSGYQETQY
J gene: TRBJ2-2; V gene: TRBV9; clone size: -; CDR3 protein: ASSVVSSGRIVAGELF
J gene: TRBJ2-2; V gene: TRBV27; clone size: -; CDR3 protein: ASSLQPAGAAGELF
J gene: TRBJ2-4; V gene: TRBV7-8; clone size: -; CDR3 protein: ASHGASTPSAKNIQY
J gene: TRBJ2-1; V gene: TRBV5-4; clone size: -; CDR3 protein: ASSSERAGQF
J gene: TRBJ2-5; V gene: TRBV9; clone size: -; CDR3 protein: ASSVGVEETQY
J gene: TRBJ1-1; V gene: TRBV19; clone size: -; CDR3 protein: ASTRAGGYSTEAF
J gene: TRBJ1-2; V gene: TRBV19; clone size: -; CDR3 protein: ATTEGYGYT
J gene: TRBJ2-5; V gene: TRBV19; clone size: -; CDR3 protein: ASSFTREFEETQY
J gene: TRBJ1-2; V gene: TRBV6-5; clone size: -; CDR3 protein: ASSYGQGVNYGYT
J gene: TRBJ1-2; V gene: TRBV29-1; clone size: few; CDR3 protein: SVPGTGIGYT
J gene: TRBJ2-7; V gene: TRBV28; clone size: -; CDR3 protein: ASSLSTLAVYEQY
J gene: TRBJ2-3; V gene: TRBV3-1; clone size: few; CDR3 protein: ASSPGLGLAQY
J gene: TRBJ1-5; V gene: TRBV30; clone size: -; CDR3 protein: AWVQGDRVQPQH